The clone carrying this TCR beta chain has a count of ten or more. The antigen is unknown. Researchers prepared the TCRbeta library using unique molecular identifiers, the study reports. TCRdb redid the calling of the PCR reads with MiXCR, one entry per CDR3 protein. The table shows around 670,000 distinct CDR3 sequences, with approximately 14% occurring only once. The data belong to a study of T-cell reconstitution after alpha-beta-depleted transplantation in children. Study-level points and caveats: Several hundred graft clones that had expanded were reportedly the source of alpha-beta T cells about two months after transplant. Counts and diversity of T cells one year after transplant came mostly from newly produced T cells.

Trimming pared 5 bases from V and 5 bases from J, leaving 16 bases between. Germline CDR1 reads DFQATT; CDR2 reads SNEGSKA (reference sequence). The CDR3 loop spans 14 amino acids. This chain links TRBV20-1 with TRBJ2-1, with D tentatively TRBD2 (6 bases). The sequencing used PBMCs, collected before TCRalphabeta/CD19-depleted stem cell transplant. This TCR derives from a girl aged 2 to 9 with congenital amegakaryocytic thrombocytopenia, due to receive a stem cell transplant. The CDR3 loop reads CSAPGLANHNEQFF. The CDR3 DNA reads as TGCAGTGCTCCAGGCCTAGCGAATCACAATGAGCAGTTCTTC.